This T cell receptor beta chain originates from a study of T cell repertoires in cytomegalovirus infection. This clonotype was counted ten times or more. The antigen is unknown. V lost 1 base, J lost 2 bases, and 13 bases lay in between. Germline values: CDR1 SGHTA, CDR2 FQGNSA. The CDR3 covers 16 residues. In TCRdb, the reads were re-called with MiXCR into one record per CDR3 protein. The sample lists around 800,000 distinct CDR3 sequences; 30% to 35% were seen once. Sequencing was performed on cultured CD8+ T cells from PBMCs, taken from culture after CMV antigen stimulation. The rearrangement links TRBV7-2 to TRBJ2-3, with D perhaps matching TRBD2 (7 bases). This sequence was found in a human donor in good health (CMV status not recorded). Some clones in this sample may be carry-over from other donors' samples. The CDR3 loop is CASSLVPGGHTDTQYF. In nucleotides, the CDR3 is TGTGCCAGCAGCTTAGTTCCGGGGGGCCACACAGATACGCAGTATTTT.